This T cell receptor beta chain was captured by sequencing in a study of T-cell memory formation after mild COVID-19. Study-wide results and limits: Clones that got smaller from day 15 to 85 had even CD4/CD8, while clones growing later tipped toward CD4+.

TCRdb recomputed calls from the 5' RACE reads with MiXCR, one row per CDR3 protein. Among roughly 580,000 distinct CDR3 sequences listed, 18% were seen once. This clonotype was recorded a few times. The antigen remains undetermined. V dropped 5 bases and J dropped 0; count of bases not matched to a gene: 8. The CDR3 covers 17 residues. Germline V gene data show CDR1 as SGHKS and CDR2 as YYEKEE (reference sequence). This chain links TRBV5-5 with TRBJ2-6; TRBD2 aligns across 7 bases. Material for sequencing was PBMCs or a T cell subset sorted from them (not recorded which). The clonotype comes from an adult woman who had mild COVID-19 (a few samples of this study predate the infection). Cell type and time point are not known. CDR3 DNA: TGTGCCAGCAGTTTCCCCGGGGGGAGCTCTGGGGCCAACGTCCTGACTTTC. Its translation: CASSFPGGSSGANVLTF. Filled out from reference TRBV5-5 and TRBJ2-6, the complete variable domain reads DAGVTQSPTHLIKTRGQQVTLRCSPISGHKSVSWYQQVLGQGPQFIFQYYEKEERGRGNFPDRFSARQFPNYSSELNVNALLLGDSALYLCASSFPGGSSGANVLTFGAGSRLTVL.